This T cell receptor beta chain is from a study of CD8+ T cells in alopecia areata. The authors extracted RNA and reverse transcribed it into cDNA as the sequencing template. This table comes from immunoSEQ multiplex PCR, and its TCRdb copy is limited to in-frame clones, with some not included. Among 150,000 to 200,000 clones listed, roughly three fifths were seen once. Treatment in this sample: oral pan-JAK inhibitor, 5-10 mg twice daily. This CDR3 has 15 residues. V shed 6 bases and J shed 0 bases, with 12 bases lying between them. The germline V gene has CDR1 SNHLY and CDR2 FYNNEI. This clone was observed a few times.

Sequencing used CD8+ T cells sorted from blood, obtained at week 24, from a patient treated with tofacitinib. The V and J genes are TRBV2 and TRBJ1-3; D unresolved. The receptor was isolated from a human donor with alopecia areata. The CDR3 nucleotides are TGTGCCAGCAGGCGGACGGGGAGCTCTGGAAACACCATATATTTT. Protein product: CASRRTGSSGNTIYF.